Listed below are T cell receptor beta chains from one sample, sequenced in a study of blood T cell repertoires in COVID-19. This table comes from immunoSEQ multiplex PCR, and its TCRdb copy is limited to in-frame clones, with some not included. Of approximately 330,000 clones listed, about nine tenths were seen once; the top ten hold around 8.9%. Sequenced sample: peripheral blood. The receptors were gathered from a man under 40 with COVID-19, enrolled during active disease. The CDR3 runs from the conserved cysteine through the conserved F or W. The D gene is left open where the match is weak. Rows may omit the clone size; those that give it use once, few, many or a size class.

D gene | CDR3 length | J gene | V gene | clone size | CDR3 protein | CDR3 DNA
. | 10 | TRBJ2-7 | TRBV20-1 | . | CSAVYGGQYF | TGCAGTGCTGTCTACGGTGGGCAGTACTTC
. | 14 | TRBJ1-6 | TRBV19 | . | CASSKGTYNSPLHF | TGTGCCAGTAGCAAGGGGACCTATAATTCACCCCTCCACTTT
. | 13 | TRBJ1-2 | TRBV7-2 | . | CASSFGGNYGYTF | TGTGCCAGCAGCTTTGGGGGGAACTATGGCTACACCTTC
. | 13 | TRBJ2-5 | TRBV27 | . | CASSLVSRETQYF | TGTGCCAGCAGTTTAGTGAGCCGAGAGACCCAGTACTTC
. | 17 | TRBJ1-3 | TRBV4-1 | . | CASSQVERPSSGNTIYF | TGCGCCAGCAGCCAAGTAGAGCGTCCAAGCTCTGGAAACACCATATATTTT
. | 16 | TRBJ1-2 | TRBV18 | . | CASSPIIERGDYGYTF | TGTGCCAGCTCACCAATTATAGAAAGGGGCGACTATGGCTACACCTTC
. | 16 | TRBJ1-1 | TRBV9 | . | CASTPFGGREVTKAFF | TGTGCCAGCACCCCTTTTGGGGGCAGGGAAGTCACTAAAGCTTTCTTT
TRBD1 | 15 | TRBJ2-7 | TRBV18 | . | CASSPNAGQGDEQYF | TGTGCCAGCTCACCTAACGCGGGACAGGGGGACGAGCAGTACTTC
. | 17 | TRBJ1-6 | TRBV3-1/TRBV3-2 | . | CASSQDFGGRINSPLHF | TGTGCCAGCAGCCAAGATTTCGGGGGACGGATTAATTCACCCCTCCACTTT
TRBD2 | 14 | TRBJ2-5 | TRBV10-3 | . | CAISEGGRAETQYF | TGTGCCATCAGTGAAGGCGGGAGGGCCGAGACCCAGTACTTC
. | 14 | TRBJ1-2 | TRBV28 | few | CASSGHVANYGYTF | TGTGCCAGCAGTGGACACGTAGCTAACTATGGCTACACCTTC
. | 12 | TRBJ2-3 | TRBV7-9 | . | CASSTEADTQYF | TGTGCCAGCAGCACGGAGGCAGATACGCAGTATTTT
TRBD1 | 13 | TRBJ2-7 | TRBV7-3 | few | CASSLGGQYEQYF | TGTGCCAGCAGCTTAGGGGGACAGTACGAGCAGTACTTC
TRBD1 | 14 | TRBJ1-2 | TRBV18 | . | CASSRDRVTYGYTF | TGTGCCAGCTCGCGCGACAGGGTAACCTATGGCTACACCTTC
. | 14 | TRBJ2-7 | TRBV4-3 | few | CASSQEFGDYEQYF | TGCGCCAGCAGCCAAGAGTTCGGGGACTACGAGCAGTACTTC
TRBD1 | 14 | TRBJ1-2 | TRBV18 | once | CASSPWQGVLGYTF | TGTGCCAGCTCACCGTGGCAGGGGGTACTTGGCTACACCTTC
. | 18 | TRBJ1-1 | TRBV7-8 | . | CASSLEARSVIMNTEAFF | TGTGCCAGCAGCTTAGAGGCCAGAAGCGTTATAATGAACACTGAAGCTTTCTTT
. | 15 | TRBJ1-2 | TRBV4-1 | once | CASSQDRTDYFSYTF | TGCGCCAGCAGCCAAGATCGGACCGACTATTTCAGCTACACCTTC
TRBD1 | 16 | TRBJ2-1 | TRBV28 | once | CASSLLGQGVYNEQFF | TGTGCCAGCAGTTTATTGGGACAGGGGGTTTACAATGAGCAGTTCTTC
TRBD1 | 14 | TRBJ2-5 | TRBV7-9 | . | CASSLQQGQETQYF | TGTGCCAGCAGCTTGCAACAGGGGCAAGAGACCCAGTACTTC
. | 15 | TRBJ1-2 | TRBV6-1 | . | CASSEVQAPIVGYTF | TGTGCCAGCAGTGAAGTGCAGGCGCCGATCGTGGGCTACACCTTC
TRBD2 | 15 | TRBJ2-7 | TRBV4-3 | once | CASSIGRLAGVEQYF | TGCGCCAGCAGCATTGGGCGGCTAGCGGGAGTCGAGCAGTACTTC
. | 13 | TRBJ2-2 | TRBV19 | . | CALLSGGTGELFF | TGTGCCTTGTTAAGCGGAGGCACCGGGGAGCTGTTTTTT
. | 15 | TRBJ1-1 | TRBV19 | . | CASSISGQTNTEAFF | TGTGCCAGTAGTATTTCCGGACAGACGAACACTGAAGCTTTCTTT
TRBD1 | 15 | TRBJ1-1 | TRBV6-2/TRBV6-3 | . | CASSPGDRGNTEAFF | TGTGCCAGCAGTCCAGGCGACAGGGGGAACACTGAAGCTTTCTTT
. | 13 | TRBJ2-7 | TRBV6-6 | once | CASSYSGRQGQYF | TGTGCCAGCAGTTACTCGGGCCGACAAGGGCAGTACTTC
TRBD2 | 14 | TRBJ2-3 | TRBV6-5 | . | CASSKREPIDTQYF | TGTGCCAGCTCTAAGCGGGAGCCGATAGATACGCAGTATTTT
. | 15 | TRBJ2-3 | TRBV7-2 | . | CASSAATGFTDTQYF | TGTGCCAGCAGCGCAGCCACAGGGTTCACAGATACGCAGTATTTT
TRBD2 | 17 | TRBJ2-1 | TRBV19 | . | CASSTRGRLAGVNEQFF | TGTGCCAGTAGTACAAGAGGCAGACTAGCGGGAGTGAATGAGCAGTTCTTC
TRBD2 | 15 | TRBJ2-1 | TRBV28 | . | CASIHGLAGYNEQFF | TGTGCCAGCATCCATGGACTAGCGGGTTACAATGAGCAGTTCTTC
. | 14 | TRBJ2-2 | TRBV5-1 | . | CASSFDSETGELFF | TGCGCCAGCAGCTTTGACTCCGAGACCGGGGAGCTGTTTTTT
. | 15 | TRBJ1-1 | TRBV4-1 | . | CASSTRQEINTEAFF | TGCGCCAGCAGCACCCGACAGGAGATAAACACTGAAGCTTTCTTT
TRBD2 | 14 | TRBJ2-7 | TRBV6-6 | . | CASRAARLALEQYF | TGTGCCAGCAGGGCTGCTAGACTAGCCCTCGAGCAGTACTTC
TRBD1 | 16 | TRBJ2-3 | TRBV2 | . | CASRSTGGGDTDTQYF | TGTGCCAGCAGATCGACAGGGGGGGGTGACACAGATACGCAGTATTTT
. | 16 | TRBJ1-1 | TRBV18 | . | CASSPQGVGQNTEAFF | TGTGCCAGCTCACCACAGGGAGTCGGCCAGAACACTGAAGCTTTCTTT
TRBD1 | 16 | TRBJ2-3 | TRBV14 | . | CASSPTGTASTDTQYF | TGTGCCAGCAGCCCAACCGGGACAGCTAGCACAGATACGCAGTATTTT
. | 14 | TRBJ2-1 | TRBV18 | once | CASSPGLSENEQFF | TGTGCCAGCTCACCTGGACTCTCAGAGAATGAGCAGTTCTTC
TRBD2 | 14 | TRBJ2-7 | TRBV7-9 | . | CASSLTSGEAEQYF | TGTGCCAGCAGCTTAACTAGCGGGGAAGCCGAGCAGTACTTC
. | 14 | TRBJ1-4 | TRBV7-7 | . | CASSYTGNGEKLFF | TGTGCCAGCAGCTATACCGGGAATGGCGAAAAACTGTTTTTT
. | 13 | TRBJ1-5 | TRBV9 | . | CASSATSDQPQHF | TGTGCCAGCAGCGCCACCTCGGATCAGCCCCAGCATTTT